Listed below are T cell receptor beta chains from one sample, sequenced in a study of T cells after yellow fever vaccination. TCRdb fed the 5' RACE reads into MiXCR, producing one record per CDR3 protein. The sample has some 350,000 distinct CDR3 sequences, 6.2% seen once; the top ten hold around 16%. The material was PBMCs, obtained 5 days after the yellow fever booster vaccination. All receptors derive from a man aged 30 to 45 who received the YFV17D yellow fever vaccine. Each CDR3 is given without its conserved first and last residue. D genes are given only for firm matches. Clone size is given for some rows only: seen once, a few or many times, or a class if the clone is expanded.

J | size | D | V | CDR3
TRBJ2-5 | few | . | TRBV7-2 | ASSFGSSETQY
TRBJ2-5 | many | . | TRBV30 | AWSTGGGRETQY
TRBJ2-2 | few | TRBD2 | TRBV10-1 | ASSERAGGPTGELF
TRBJ2-7 | many | . | TRBV6-1 | ASSTPKIGAYEQY
TRBJ1-2 | . | TRBD1 | TRBV6-2/TRBV6-3 | ASREPQGYRGYT
TRBJ2-1 | few | TRBD2 | TRBV9 | ASSSLAGSTGNEQF
TRBJ2-3 | . | . | TRBV4-3 | ASSQDEGYTQY
TRBJ2-7 | few | . | TRBV12-3/TRBV12-4 | ASSPAVDQY
TRBJ2-1 | few | TRBD2 | TRBV15 | ATSRTTSGRADEQF
TRBJ2-5 | . | . | TRBV20-1 | SAQKGLYQETQY
TRBJ2-7 | few | . | TRBV20-1 | CARDKEQGHTYEQY
TRBJ2-7 | . | TRBD1 | TRBV28 | ASSSPQGARPYEQY
TRBJ2-1 | many | . | TRBV11-3 | ASSLGTTQGSEQF
TRBJ2-1 | many | . | TRBV7-9 | ASSLGTASYNEQF
TRBJ2-1 | . | TRBD2 | TRBV10-3 | AIRDPGLLSSYNEQF
TRBJ2-7 | few | TRBD2 | TRBV2 | ASWTSSRVSNEQY
TRBJ2-7 | many | . | TRBV12-3/TRBV12-4 | ASSLFGWQY
TRBJ1-1 | few | TRBD1 | TRBV3-1 | ASSHRQGAGTEAF
TRBJ1-1 | . | . | TRBV25-1 | ASSELVKGEGEAF
TRBJ2-7 | many | . | TRBV7-2 | ASSSTGTYEQY
TRBJ2-3 | . | . | TRBV11-2 | ASSSSGAGDTQY
TRBJ2-1 | few | . | TRBV20-1 | SASIGLNPYNEQF
TRBJ2-7 | few | . | TRBV20-1 | SARARGTYEQY
TRBJ1-3 | many | . | TRBV3-1 | ASSGRTLSGNTIY
TRBJ2-1 | few | TRBD2 | TRBV19 | ASQTSGRAGYNEQF
TRBJ2-3 | . | TRBD2 | TRBV20-1 | SAELAESTDTQY
TRBJ2-7 | few | TRBD1 | TRBV29-1 | SVLKGAEEQY
TRBJ2-1 | . | TRBD2 | TRBV18 | ASSTQGLANEQF
TRBJ1-5 | many | . | TRBV4-3 | ASSQEGGGQPQH
TRBJ2-7 | many | . | TRBV4-3 | ASSQGGSRLEQY
TRBJ1-1 | few | . | TRBV29-1 | SVAPARGIAF
TRBJ2-2 | many | . | TRBV5-5 | ASSLGLFPARGPGELF
TRBJ2-1 | many | . | TRBV7-2 | ASSPQAGYNEQF
TRBJ2-3 | few | TRBD2 | TRBV5-1 | ASSLGPAGVSTDTQY
TRBJ2-3 | many | . | TRBV20-1 | SARDSPRGTDTQY
TRBJ2-1 | . | TRBD2 | TRBV5-6 | ASSEGLNEQF
TRBJ2-2 | many | . | TRBV3-1 | ASSPRRVGELF
TRBJ2-5 | many | TRBD1 | TRBV7-2 | ASSDGTVRTSETQY
TRBJ2-1 | . | TRBD2 | TRBV7-2 | ASSLSGTSGNWS
TRBJ2-1 | many | . | TRBV5-6 | ASSLAPGVSSGQF
TRBJ2-4 | . | . | TRBV5-1 | ASSSNQLAKNIQY
TRBJ2-1 | many | . | TRBV7-2 | ASSLSRDEQF
TRBJ2-2 | many | TRBD2 | TRBV6-1 | ATHPLGGGGTGELF
TRBJ1-5 | many | TRBD1 | TRBV7-8 | ASSSPNPMTGLNQPQH
TRBJ2-3 | many | . | TRBV20-1 | SASSGTSSTDTQY
TRBJ2-3 | few | . | TRBV5-1 | ASSMGATDTQY
TRBJ2-7 | few | TRBD1 | TRBV12-3/TRBV12-4 | ASSPWDRGGEQY
TRBJ2-7 | many | . | TRBV6-2/TRBV6-3 | ASTTGDMFYEQY
TRBJ2-1 | . | . | TRBV15 | ATSRELAIYNEQF
TRBJ2-1 | many | . | TRBV11-2 | ASSLDLEHNEQF
TRBJ2-7 | few | . | TRBV29-1 | SVDGGFDEQY